Each of the 2 T cell receptor beta chains below was sequenced from the same sample in a study of T-cell reconstitution after alpha-beta-depleted transplantation in children. Unique molecular identifiers were used to barcode this TCRbeta library. TCRdb analysed the PCR reads with MiXCR anew, one entry per CDR3 protein. The sample has around 250,000 distinct CDR3 sequences; nearly 10% are singletons. This sample comprised PBMCs from the stem cell graft donor, obtained from the stem cell graft. These receptors all come from a human donor who donated a stem cell graft to a child with SCID.

As to this clonotype: The junction does not match germline at one end; this may be a read error. J is TRBJ1-1 and V is TRBV6-1; a weak D match, TRBD1 (5 bases). Germline CDR1 reads MNHNS; CDR2 reads SASEGT. The CDR3 covers 14 residues. The DNA of the CDR3 is TGTGCCAGCAGAGAAGCCGGGACGGGGAAAGAAGCTTTCTTT. Translation gives CASREAGTGKEAFF.

This clonotype was observed at least ten times. J is TRBJ1-1 and V is TRBV12-3 or TRBV12-4, with D possibly matching TRBD1 (6 bases). The CDR3 contains 13 residues. The V and J ends lost 4 bases and 2 bases respectively, with 8 bases between them. The CDR3 sequence is CASSWDTNTEAFF. The CDR3 coding sequence is TGTGCCAGCAGTTGGGACACCAACACTGAAGCTTTCTTT.